This T cell receptor (beta chain) is from a study of T cells of healthy individuals. This clonotype was seen more than once but under ten times. The length of the CDR3 is 15 residues. Trimming stripped 5 bases from V and 0 bases from J, with 14 bases between. CDR1 is MNHNY and CDR2 is SVGAGI in the germline V gene (reference sequence). MiXCR, applied by TCRdb to the 5' RACE reads, yields one record per CDR3 protein. Among some 39,000 distinct CDR3 sequences listed, about 4.2% were seen once. The TCR sequence derives from a human donor in good health. This chain links TRBV6-6 with TRBJ2-7, with D unresolved. The CDR3 protein is CASSPTAQSSYEQYF. For the CDR3, the DNA is TGTGCCAGCAGTCCTACAGCGCAAAGCTCCTACGAGCAGTACTTC.